Listed here are 11 T cell receptor beta chains from one sample, sequenced in a study of T-cell reconstitution after alpha-beta-depleted transplantation in children. Construction of the TCRbeta library involved unique molecular identifiers. TCRdb reprocessed the PCR reads with MiXCR, giving one entry per CDR3 protein. The table includes 70,000 or so distinct CDR3 sequences, 9.5% to 13% detected once. The sample here was PBMCs, taken before TCRalphabeta/CD19-depleted stem cell transplant. These receptors were taken from a boy under 18 with acute myeloid leukemia, due to receive a stem cell transplant.

V usage is TRBV18 and J usage is TRBJ2-1; the D gene could be TRBD1 or TRBD2 (5 bases each). With 4 bases removed from V and 0 bases from J, the gap between germline ends came to 13 bases. The V gene's germline CDR1 is KGHSH and CDR2 LQKENI. The CDR3 runs 16 residues. The CDR3 DNA reads as TGTGCCAGCTCACTGAGGGGACCGAGCTCCTACAATGAGCAGTTCTTC. This encodes CASSLRGPSSYNEQFF.

Many counts were recorded for this clonotype. This chain joins TRBV27 and TRBJ2-1; 16 bases line up with TRBD2. Germline CDR1 MNHEY, CDR2 SMNVEV (reference sequence). CDR3 size: 18 residues. V was clipped by 9 bases and J by 0 bases; unmatched bases: 8. DNA for the CDR3: TGTGCCAGTTCGGGACTAGCGGGGGGGATGAGCTCCTACAATGAGCAGTTCTTC. Translation gives CASSGLAGGMSSYNEQFF.

Many counts were recorded for this clonotype. V usage is TRBV4-3 and J usage is TRBJ2-1; 10 bases are shared with TRBD2. V lost 0 bases to trimming and J lost 4 bases; unmatched junction nucleotides: 6. The CDR3 has 17 amino acids. Looked up from germline, CDR1 is LGHNA and CDR2 is YSLEER. CDR3: CASSQDPSGSVYNEQFF. CDR3 nucleotide sequence: TGCGCCAGCAGCCAAGACCCTAGCGGGAGCGTTTACAATGAGCAGTTCTTC.

The J gene is TRBJ2-1, the V gene TRBV6-2 or TRBV6-3; maybe TRBD1 (5 bases). The CDR3 has 13 amino acids. Germline CDR1 MNHEY, CDR2 SVGEGT. V shed 6 bases and J shed 9 bases, with 15 bases lying between them. As DNA, the CDR3 is TGTGCCAGCAGCCCTAGACAGCGCGGTGAGCAGTTCTTC. Translating it yields CASSPRQRGEQFF.

This clonotype was recorded at least ten times. This chain links TRBV6-6 with TRBJ1-1; TRBD1 is a possible D gene (5 bases). Trimming shortened V by 0 bases and J by 6 bases, and 8 bases separated the two germline ends. The germline gives CDR1 MNHNY, CDR2 SVGAGI (reference sequence). This CDR3 has 13 residues. The CDR3 nucleotides read TGTGCCAGCAGTTACTCCCAGGGCTCTGAAGCTTTCTTT. Encoded protein: CASSYSQGSEAFF.

This clonotype was seen repeatedly, ten times or more. The chain joins TRBV27 to TRBJ2-1, with a weak D call TRBD1 (5 bases). Germline CDR1 and CDR2: MNHEY and SMNVEV (reference sequence). The CDR3 has 15 amino acids. The V gene lost 7 bases and the J gene lost 2 bases, with 15 bases spanning the gap. The CDR3 DNA reads as TGTGCCAGCACGTACAGGAGCCCAACCTACAATGAGCAGTTCTTC. Protein: CASTYRSPTYNEQFF.

This clonotype was seen ten or more times. This sequence joins TRBV27 and TRBJ2-7; D is unresolved. Trimming stripped 3 bases from V and 5 bases from J, with 17 bases between. CDR3 length equals 15 residues. Germline V gene data show CDR1 as MNHEY and CDR2 as SMNVEV (reference sequence). The CDR3 DNA reads as TGTGCCAGCAGTTTTACTCTCGGGCCGAGCAACGAGCAGTACTTC. Translation: CASSFTLGPSNEQYF.

This clonotype has a handful of counts. The chain employs TRBV7-2 and TRBJ2-7; D is possibly TRBD1 or TRBD2 (6 bases each). The germline V gene encodes CDR1 SGHTA and CDR2 FQGNSA. V gave up 5 bases and J gave up 1 base, with 18 bases separating them. The CDR3 consists of 16 residues. The CDR3 DNA reads TGTGCCAGCAGCCTCGGGTGGGGGGCGACTTCCTACGAGCAGTACTTC. Residues: CASSLGWGATSYEQYF.

This chain uses TRBV18 with TRBJ2-2; D might be TRBD2 (6 bases). The CDR3 contains 16 residues. CDR1 and CDR2 from the germline V gene are KGHSH and LQKENI. V was shortened by 4 bases and J by 2 bases, with 14 bases between the two germline ends. The CDR3 is CASSQRGGVNTGELFF. The CDR3 region has the DNA TGTGCCAGCTCACAACGAGGCGGGGTCAACACCGGGGAGCTGTTTTTT.

In this sample, this clonotype turned up many times. A read error may produce the germline difference seen at one junction end. The chain links TRBV29-1 to TRBJ1-1, with D unclear. The length of the CDR3 is 10 residues. Germline V lookup: CDR1 SQVTM, CDR2 ANQGSEA. The CDR3 sequence: CSVGGPEAFF. As DNA, the CDR3 is TGCAGCGTTGGGGGTCCTGAGGCTTTCTTT.

In this sample, this clonotype turned up many times. The chain joins TRBV12-3 or TRBV12-4 to TRBJ2-2; 9 bases are a match to TRBD2. This CDR3 comprises 16 residues. V gave up 11 bases and J gave up 7 bases; unmatched junction bases: 17. The CDR3 sequence: CAVSGGRARSGGELFF. In DNA form, the CDR3 reads TGTGCCGTCTCGGGCGGGAGGGCCAGGTCAGGCGGGGAGCTGTTTTTT.